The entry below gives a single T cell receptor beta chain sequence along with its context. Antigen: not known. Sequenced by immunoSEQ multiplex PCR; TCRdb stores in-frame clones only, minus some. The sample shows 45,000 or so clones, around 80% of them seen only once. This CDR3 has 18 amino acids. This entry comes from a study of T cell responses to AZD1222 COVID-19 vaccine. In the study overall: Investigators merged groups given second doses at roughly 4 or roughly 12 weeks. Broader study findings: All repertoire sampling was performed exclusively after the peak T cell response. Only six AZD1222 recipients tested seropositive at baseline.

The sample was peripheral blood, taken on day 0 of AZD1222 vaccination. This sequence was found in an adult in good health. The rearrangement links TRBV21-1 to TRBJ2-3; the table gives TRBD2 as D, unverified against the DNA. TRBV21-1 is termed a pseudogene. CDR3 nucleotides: TGTGCCAGCAGCAATTACTCTAGCGGGGGGGATCGCACAGATACGCAGTATTTT. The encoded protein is CASSNYSSGGDRTDTQYF.